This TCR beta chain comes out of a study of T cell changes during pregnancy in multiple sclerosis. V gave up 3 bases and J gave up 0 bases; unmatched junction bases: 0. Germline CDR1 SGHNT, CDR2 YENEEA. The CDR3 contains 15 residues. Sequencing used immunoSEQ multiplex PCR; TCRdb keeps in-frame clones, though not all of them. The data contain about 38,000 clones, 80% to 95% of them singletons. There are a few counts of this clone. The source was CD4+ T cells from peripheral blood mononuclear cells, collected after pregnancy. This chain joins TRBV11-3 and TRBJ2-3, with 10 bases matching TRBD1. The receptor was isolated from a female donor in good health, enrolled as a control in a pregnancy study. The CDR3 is CASSLGQGSTDTQYF. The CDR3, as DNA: TGTGCCAGCAGCTTGGGACAGGGGAGCACAGATACGCAGTATTTT.